Listed below are T cell receptor beta chains from one sample, sequenced in a study of cytomegalovirus exposure and HLA in healthy donors. Assay used: immunoSEQ multiplex PCR; TCRdb lists only in-frame clones, some missing. Among around 120,000 clones listed, 70% to 90% were seen once. Material for sequencing was PBMCs. These receptors all come from a young woman in good health and CMV-seronegative. CDR3s leave out the opening cysteine and the closing phenylalanine or tryptophan. The D gene is left open where the match is weak. A clone size is listed for some rows: how often the clone was seen (once, few, many), or a class if it is expanded.

abundance | d_gene | len | v_gene | CDR3aa
NA | TRBD1 | 15 | TRBV5-1 | ASSLTGTGRLTGELF
NA | TRBD1 | 12 | TRBV18 | ASSPDRGDQPQH
NA | NA | 12 | TRBV2 | ASRGGGSSYEQY
NA | NA | 11 | TRBV5-4 | ASSLTGSNEQF
NA | NA | 14 | TRBV2 | ASRLLLWGGPYEQY
NA | NA | 12 | TRBV30 | AWSNDWSNQPQH
NA | TRBD2 | 18 | TRBV19 | ASSILRGLAGGPPYNEQF
once | NA | 13 | TRBV5-6 | ASSSARVGNQPQH
few | NA | 11 | TRBV19 | ASSINHRETQY
NA | TRBD2 | 13 | TRBV10-1 | ASSSLAGGSNEQF
NA | TRBD2 | 13 | TRBV30 | AWSSGGPFTDTQY
NA | TRBD1 | 12 | TRBV2 | ASKPGTVTGELF
many | TRBD2 | 14 | TRBV19 | ASSRGLAGGQETQY
NA | NA | 10 | TRBV6-6 | ASQWADTEAF
NA | NA | 11 | TRBV6-6 | ASSKAGNYEQY
NA | NA | 12 | TRBV6-5 | AVGRPGPGDTIY
NA | NA | 13 | TRBV30 | AWRTKGWDNSPLH
few | TRBD1 | 12 | TRBV30 | AWSGGTVNQPQH
NA | NA | 11 | TRBV5-1 | ASSLGGVGEQY
NA | TRBD2 | 13 | TRBV4-3 | ASSQDAGVAYEQY
NA | TRBD1 | 12 | TRBV30 | AWSRGQGAETQY
NA | TRBD2 | 14 | TRBV18 | ASSPGTSGSFYEQY
NA | TRBD1 | 12 | TRBV5-6 | ASSRPGQTYEQY
once | TRBD2 | 15 | TRBV5-5 | ASSAAGLAGGTDTQY
NA | NA | 14 | TRBV4-2 | ASSQDRQGLYYGYT
NA | TRBD1 | 14 | TRBV4-2 | ASSPHGTGYSYEQY
once | TRBD2 | 13 | TRBV5-1 | ASSPTSGAHNEQF
NA | NA | 10 | TRBV27 | ASRTGGYEQY
NA | TRBD1 | 13 | TRBV19 | ASSIPGTGNYEQY
NA | TRBD2 | 14 | TRBV5-6 | ASSLRREGNTGELF
NA | TRBD2 | 12 | TRBV10-1 | ASSEFPSGDEQY
NA | NA | 13 | TRBV5-1 | ASSPDSRQNTEAF
NA | NA | 12 | TRBV28 | ASSQAHSNTEAF
NA | NA | 11 | TRBV7-2 | ASSLTLASEQF
NA | NA | 7 | TRBV29-1 | SVDMGYT
NA | NA | 14 | TRBV7-2 | ASSLSEGSSGNTIY
once | TRBD2 | 13 | TRBV5-4 | ASSLAGGPADTQY
NA | NA | 14 | TRBV5-5 | ASSWGGGVGTDTQY
NA | NA | 13 | TRBV4-1 | ASSQVSGYNTEAF
NA | NA | 10 | TRBV30 | AWSPTGYGYT
NA | NA | 11 | TRBV28 | AIKHARNQPQH
once | TRBD1 | 13 | TRBV28 | ASSLWGDSTYEQY
NA | TRBD1 | 15 | TRBV5-4 | ASSLGRYRGSTDTQY
NA | NA | 14 | TRBV9 | ASSVVPGGTTGELF
NA | NA | 11 | TRBV4-3 | ASSPGGATEAF
NA | NA | 13 | TRBV28 | ASSLGGGGNQPQH
NA | TRBD2 | 13 | TRBV4-1 | ASSRTSGGQETQY
NA | NA | 15 | TRBV2 | ASSEPPSDMLNTEAF
NA | TRBD1 | 11 | TRBV27 | ASSFRQGLEAF
NA | TRBD1 | 14 | TRBV19 | ASRGPGTGFNQPQH
NA | NA | 17 | TRBV9 | ASSESRQSRSVGYVGYT
NA | TRBD1 | 12 | TRBV10-1 | ATVDRNSNQPQH
NA | NA | 14 | TRBV19 | ASSAAGVRDYNEQF
NA | TRBD2 | 14 | TRBV2 | ASRVGTSGSEDTQY
NA | TRBD2 | 14 | TRBV19 | ASTLFGSGTDNEQF
NA | TRBD1 | 12 | TRBV7-3 | ASSWGQGAYEQY
NA | TRBD1 | 13 | TRBV13 | ASSVGRDSSYEQY
NA | NA | 13 | TRBV30 | AWSVGGSVHYGYT
NA | TRBD1 | 13 | TRBV18 | ASSPGQNMNTEAF
once | TRBD1 | 12 | TRBV9 | ASSGAGGAETQY